The clone carrying this TCR beta chain was seen a few times. Its antigen is still unknown. The data were taken from a study of cytomegalovirus exposure and HLA in healthy donors. Across the study: The use of the same platform for the roughly 120 validation repertoires and the 650 to 850 first-cohort repertoires was reported by a later analysis.

Regarding the study as a whole: A few chains tied to CMV proved CMV antigen-specific in vitro. First-cohort TCR clusters were later found to tend to co-occur in the 120 or so validation repertoires. The authors enumerated over 150 TCR beta chains as linked to cytomegalovirus.

V lost 0 bases to trimming and J lost 4 bases; unmatched junction nucleotides: 3. The CDR3 loop spans 15 amino acids. Germline loops: CDR1 LGHNA, CDR2 YSLEER. Libraries were prepared by immunoSEQ multiplex PCR; TCRdb keeps only in-frame clonotypes and omits some of them. This table has roughly 190,000 clones, around nine tenths appearing once. The rearrangement uses TRBV4-3 and TRBJ1-2; 9 bases are shared with TRBD1. This clonotype originated in a man aged 25-40 years in good health and CMV-seropositive. Input material: PBMCs. The CDR3 nucleotides read TGCGCCAGCAGCCAAGATCAGACAGGGGGCTATGGCTACACCTTC. Translated, it gives CASSQDQTGGYGYTF.